The TCR beta chain under discussion was sequenced for a study of T cell repertoires in cytomegalovirus infection. Background on the study: A matching HLA type, together with CMV infection, was signaled by public TCR beta signatures. Notes on the study in general: Within the response measured ex vivo, HLA-C-restricted CMV-specific TCR beta clonotypes were dominant. Identification of carriers of CMV plus the relevant HLA was performed using cumulative public TCR beta family frequency.

With 6 bases clipped from V and 2 bases from J, the junction kept 6 bases outside the gene matches. CDR1 and CDR2 (germline): DFQATT, SNEGSKA (reference sequence). This CDR3 is built from 14 residues. TCRdb re-called the reads through MiXCR, storing one row per CDR3 protein. The sample shows around 530,000 distinct CDR3 sequences, approximately 25% of them seen only once. This clonotype was counted a few times. Its target is unknown. Sequenced input: PBMCs. V and J are TRBV20-1 and TRBJ2-3; the match to TRBD1 covers 9 bases. The sequence came from a human donor in good health (CMV status not recorded). Some clones in this sample may be carry-over from other donors' samples. The DNA for the CDR3 is TGCAGTGCCCGCCGGGACAGGGACACAGATACGCAGTATTTT. Translated, it gives CSARRDRDTDTQYF.